The 6 T cell receptor beta chains below come from one sample, sequenced in a study of cytomegalovirus exposure and HLA in healthy donors. The study ran its PCR with 60 Vbeta and 13 Jbeta primers. The repertoire was sequenced with immunoSEQ multiplex PCR; TCRdb's copy has only in-frame clones and lacks some. Of under 200,000 clones listed, just under 80% are singletons. The specimen was PBMCs. The receptors shown here come from a woman in her fifties or sixties in good health and CMV-seropositive.

The chain has TRBV7-9 and TRBJ2-7; D is possibly TRBD1 (6 bases). Trimming shortened V by 4 bases and J by 2 bases, and 12 bases separated the two germline ends. Germline V gene lookup returns CDR1 SEHNR and CDR2 FQNEAQ (reference sequence). This CDR3 region has 14 residues. The CDR3 reads CASSSQGSTYEQYF. The DNA for the CDR3 is TGTGCCAGCAGCTCTCAGGGGAGCACCTACGAGCAGTACTTC.

The genes are TRBV21-1 and TRBJ1-5; TRBD1 is the table's D call, not checked against the DNA. TRBV21-1 is recorded as a pseudogene. The CDR3 is 16 amino acids. CDR3 nucleotides: TGTGCCAGCAGCAAAAGGGGGCAGGGAAGCAATCAGCCCCAGCATTTT. Protein: CASSKRGQGSNQPQHF.

V is TRBV9 and J is TRBJ2-7; 11 positions agree with TRBD1. Per the germline V gene, CDR1 is SGDLS and CDR2 is YYNGEE. The CDR3 has 15 amino acids. V lost 0 bases and J lost 4; bases outside the gene matches: 3. This chain's CDR3 is CASSVGGQGVYEQYF. CDR3 nucleotides: TGTGCCAGCAGCGTAGGGGGACAGGGGGTGTACGAGCAGTACTTC.

The chain recombines TRBV4-1 with TRBJ1-2; D is ambiguous. The CDR3 length is 15 residues. The V and J ends lost 0 bases and 3 bases respectively, with 11 bases between them. Germline CDR1 and CDR2: MGHRA and YSYEKL. CDR3 residues: CASSQEGRRDYGYTF. For the CDR3, the DNA is TGCGCCAGCAGCCAAGAAGGAAGACGGGACTATGGCTACACCTTC.

This chain's CDR3 is CASRRLAGGTGELFF. The CDR3 DNA is TGTGCCAGCAGGCGACTAGCGGGAGGCACCGGGGAGCTGTTTTTT. The rearrangement links TRBV2 to TRBJ2-2; 13 nucleotides match TRBD2. The CDR3 sequence is 15 residues long. The V and J ends lost 6 bases and 4 bases, in that order; junction bases with no gene match: 2. Germline V lookup: CDR1 SNHLY, CDR2 FYNNEI.

V gene TRBV28 combines with J gene TRBJ1-5, with 8 nucleotides matching TRBD1. CDR3 length equals 16 residues. The ends lost 3 bases at V and 3 bases at J; junction bases unmatched: 7. CDR1 and CDR2 (germline): MDHEN, SYDVKM. CDR3 nucleotide sequence: TGTGCCAGCAGTTTCTCGCCGGGACAGGACAATCAGCCCCAGCATTTT. It encodes CASSFSPGQDNQPQHF.